The next 24 T cell receptor beta chains were all read from a single sample in a study of molecular identifiers for immune sequencing clone quantification. A single record per CDR3 protein comes from TCRdb applying MiXCR to the PCR reads. The repertoire holds 75,000 to 100,000 distinct CDR3 sequences, with around 19% as singletons. The sequenced sample was naive CD8+ T cells from blood, with Jurkat cell RNA spiked in. The subset here: FACS-sorted CD8+CD4-CCR7+CD45RA+ naive T cells. The receptors were sampled from a human donor in good health. Some libraries in this study had Jurkat cell RNA spiked in.

There are many counts of this clonotype. This chain's CDR3 is CASRGGGGEQFF. In DNA, the CDR3 is TGTGCCAGCCGTGGGGGGGGCGGTGAGCAGTTCTTC. The rearrangement joins TRBV25-1 to TRBJ2-1; D might be TRBD2 (7 bases). The CDR3 spans 12 residues. CDR1 is MGHDK, CDR2 SYGVNS, per germline. V was shortened by 8 bases and J by 9 bases, with 14 bases between the two germline ends. The whole variable domain, remainder taken from reference TRBV25-1 and TRBJ2-1, is EADIYQTPRYLVIGTGKKITLECSQTMGHDKMYWYQQDPGMELHLIHYSYGVNSTEKGDLSSESTVSRIRTEHFPLTLESARPSHTSQYLCASRGGGGEQFFGPGTRLTVL.

This clonotype has only a few counts. The chain carries TRBV24-1 and TRBJ2-3, with 8 bases that match TRBD2. CDR3 size: 17 residues. Germline values: CDR1 KGHDR, CDR2 SFDVKD. Unmatched junction bases numbered 13, after V lost 3 bases and J lost 6 bases. DNA for the CDR3: TGTGCCACCAGTGATGGGATAGCGGGGTTCCTCGGGGATACGCAGTATTTT. It encodes CATSDGIAGFLGDTQYF.

This clonotype was detected many times. The rearrangement uses TRBV19 and TRBJ1-2, with no clear D. V lost 8 bases and J 1 base, leaving 8 bases between the germline ends. This CDR3 has 12 amino acids. The germline V gene has CDR1 LNHDA and CDR2 SQIVND (reference sequence). The CDR3 DNA reads TGTGCCAGTCAACTGGATAACTATGGCTACACCTTC. Protein: CASQLDNYGYTF.

This clonotype was recorded at least ten times. The chain carries TRBV15 and TRBJ2-2; TRBD1 matches at 10 bases. Per germline, CDR1 LNHNV and CDR2 YYDKDF (reference sequence). The trim removed 5 bases at V and 6 bases at J, leaving 12 bases unmatched. The CDR3 sequence is 17 residues long. The CDR3 is CATSDGTGEVVAGELFF. The DNA for the CDR3 is TGTGCCACCAGCGACGGGACAGGGGAGGTCGTTGCCGGGGAGCTGTTTTTT.

This clonotype was counted many times. The chain recombines TRBV19 with TRBJ2-1; 8 bases match TRBD2. The CDR3 totals 15 residues. The germline V gene encodes CDR1 LNHDA and CDR2 SQIVND (reference sequence). Trimming took 9 bases from V and 1 from J; bases not matched to a gene: 8. CDR3 loop: CASGKGGRSYNEQFF. Here the CDR3 DNA reads TGTGCCAGCGGAAAGGGCGGGAGGTCCTACAATGAGCAGTTCTTC. The full variable domain, rest sourced from reference TRBV19 and TRBJ2-1, is DGGITQSPKYLFRKEGQNVTLSCEQNLNHDAMYWYRQDPGQGLRLIYYSQIVNDFQKGDIAEGYSVSREKKESFPLTVTSAQKNPTAFYLCASGKGGRSYNEQFFGPGTRLTVL.

As to this clonotype: One base away lies a much larger clone, so this may be a sequencing read error. This chain uses TRBV24-1 with TRBJ1-5; 7 bases are a match to TRBD1. The germline CDR1 and CDR2 sequences are KGHDR and SFDVKD. The CDR3 consists of 14 residues. V lost 6 bases, J lost 7 bases, and 8 bases stayed unmatched. DNA for the CDR3: TGTGCCACCAGTTACAGGGGAGACGGGCAGCCCCAGCATTTT. Residues: CATSYRGDGQPQHF.

This clonotype has ten or more counts. The rearrangement links TRBV5-5 to TRBJ2-5; D gene uncertain. The CDR3 totals 15 residues. V was cut by 4 bases and J by 1 base, with 14 bases left in between. Germline-derived CDR1 and CDR2 are SGHKS and YYEKEE (reference sequence). The CDR3 loop reads CASSPRVGFQETQYF. The CDR3 DNA reads TGTGCCAGCAGCCCACGGGTGGGTTTCCAAGAGACCCAGTACTTC.

This clonotype was counted many times. The rearrangement uses TRBV4-3 and TRBJ2-3; 7 bases are a match to TRBD2. This CDR3 is 15 amino acids long. From germline, CDR1 is LGHNA and CDR2 YSLEER. V was pared by 1 base and J by 0 bases, with 1 base of the junction left unmatched. The CDR3 region is CASSQAGGSTDTQYF. The CDR3 bases are TGCGCCAGCAGCCAAGCGGGAGGAAGCACAGATACGCAGTATTTT.

This clonotype showed up many times. The chain is built from TRBV12-3 or TRBV12-4 and TRBJ1-1; no reliable D call. This CDR3 is built from 13 residues. Trimming cost V 5 bases and J 0 bases, with 7 bases left between them. CDR3 sequence (DNA): TGTGCCAGCAGTCCTCTATTGAACACTGAAGCTTTCTTT. Protein: CASSPLLNTEAFF.

This clonotype was recorded many times. The chain couples TRBV29-1 to TRBJ2-1; possibly TRBD2 for D (5 bases). V gave up 8 bases and J gave up 5 bases, with 16 bases separating them. Germline V gives CDR1 SQVTM, CDR2 ANQGSEA. The CDR3 is made up of 13 amino acids. This CDR3 reads CSPTGITNNEQFF. DNA of the CDR3: TGCAGCCCCACGGGGATAACTAACAATGAGCAGTTCTTC.

This clonotype was observed at least ten times. The CDR3 sequence: CASSYSGLAGGEQYF. The CDR3 DNA reads as TGTGCCAGCAGTTACTCCGGACTAGCGGGAGGCGAGCAGTACTTC. This chain connects TRBV6-2 or TRBV6-3 to TRBJ2-7; TRBD2 agrees at 14 bases. V trimming: 0 bases; J trimming: 6 bases; junction bases outside the gene matches: 1. The V gene's germline CDR1 is MNHEY and CDR2 SVGEGT. The CDR3 contains 15 residues.

This clonotype was counted ten times or more. The chain employs TRBV20-1 and TRBJ1-1; a weak D match, TRBD1 (5 bases). CDR3 length: 11 amino acids. CDR1 and CDR2 from the germline V gene are DFQATT and SNEGSKA (reference sequence). The V gene lost 5 bases and the J gene lost 6 bases, with 10 bases spanning the gap. CDR3 bases: TGCAGTGCTCATACGGGGGCTGAAGCTTTCTTT. Its translation: CSAHTGAEAFF.

This clonotype was recorded at least ten times. The chain joins TRBV28 to TRBJ2-2, with D maybe TRBD1 (6 bases). The CDR3 is 17 amino acids. Trimming removed 6 bases from V and 1 base from J, with 18 bases in between. The germline gives CDR1 MDHEN, CDR2 SYDVKM. CDR3 amino acids: CASRGFEGQRNTGELFF. DNA of the CDR3: TGTGCCAGCAGAGGTTTCGAAGGACAGCGGAACACCGGGGAGCTGTTTTTT.

In this sample, this clonotype turned up many times. The chain has TRBV7-2 and TRBJ1-4; D might be TRBD1 (5 bases). The V gene's germline CDR1 is SGHTA and CDR2 FQGNSA. V was clipped by 5 bases and J by 6 bases, with 13 bases between them. The CDR3 has 14 amino acids. CDR3 sequence reads: CASSETALDEKLFF. CDR3 in DNA: TGTGCCAGCAGCGAGACAGCCCTGGATGAAAAACTGTTTTTT.

V usage is TRBV15 and J usage is TRBJ1-1, with D maybe TRBD1 (6 bases). The germline gives CDR1 LNHNV, CDR2 YYDKDF (reference sequence). Between the trimmed V and J ends, which lost 2 bases and 1 base, there was a span of 11 bases. The CDR3 sequence is 15 residues long. CDR3 region: CATSRYRAGNTEAFF. The DNA of the CDR3 is TGTGCCACCAGCAGATACAGGGCGGGGAACACTGAAGCTTTCTTT.

This clonotype was seen a handful of times. V usage is TRBV20-1 and J usage is TRBJ2-5; D is perhaps TRBD1 (6 bases). Germline CDR1 and CDR2: DFQATT and SNEGSKA (reference sequence). The CDR3 extends over 15 amino acids. V lost 3 bases, J lost 5 bases, and 19 bases lay in between. CDR3 region: CSARETGNLGETQYF. In DNA, the CDR3 is TGCAGTGCTAGGGAGACAGGAAACCTAGGGGAGACCCAGTACTTC.

The table lists this clonotype with many counts. The V and J genes are TRBV18 and TRBJ2-1; 15 nucleotides line up with TRBD2. The germline CDR1 and CDR2 sequences are KGHSH and LQKENI. The CDR3 is made up of 16 amino acids. Trimming cost V 4 bases and J 8 bases; bases outside gene matches: 6. The CDR3 loop is CASSLGTSGRLDEQFF. In DNA, the CDR3 is TGTGCCAGCTCACTTGGGACTAGCGGGAGGTTGGATGAGCAGTTCTTC.

This clonotype was counted many times. The chain carries TRBV20-1 and TRBJ2-3, with 8 positions matching TRBD1. Trimming took 3 bases from V and 0 from J; bases not matched to a gene: 8. The germline gives CDR1 DFQATT, CDR2 SNEGSKA (reference sequence). The CDR3 sequence is 16 residues long. Written as DNA, the CDR3 is TGCAGTGCTAGGGACCTCGACAGGGGAAGCACAGATACGCAGTATTTT. It yields the protein CSARDLDRGSTDTQYF.

This clonotype has at least ten counts. The chain links TRBV7-9 to TRBJ2-7; 8 bases align to TRBD1. V trimming: 5 bases; J trimming: 3 bases; junction bases outside the gene matches: 3. Germline-derived CDR1 and CDR2 are SEHNR and FQNEAQ (reference sequence). The CDR3 is 13 residues long. The CDR3 is CASSVGQGYEQYF. CDR3 coding DNA: TGTGCCAGCAGCGTCGGACAGGGCTACGAGCAGTACTTC.

This clonotype was counted many times. V and J are TRBV12-3 or TRBV12-4 and TRBJ2-3, with D hard to call. The CDR3 consists of 12 residues. The V and J ends lost 7 bases and 1 base respectively, with 6 bases between them. CDR3 nucleotide sequence: TGTGCCAGCAAAGGTGGCACAGATACGCAGTATTTT. This encodes CASKGGTDTQYF.

This clonotype has ten or more counts. The gene calls are TRBV18 and TRBJ2-5; 8 nucleotides align to TRBD1. This CDR3 comprises 16 residues. Germline lookup yields CDR1 KGHSH and CDR2 LQKENI. Germline trimming cut 3 bases from V and 3 bases from J; bases unmatched to any gene: 9. CDR3: CASSPYRGQAEETQYF. For the CDR3, the DNA is TGTGCCAGCTCACCTTACAGGGGACAGGCGGAAGAGACCCAGTACTTC.

In this sample, this clonotype turned up many times. The chain carries TRBV11-2 and TRBJ1-1; D gene unclear. The CDR3 has 15 amino acids. Trimming removed 1 base at V and 3 bases at J, with 12 bases between. CDR1 and CDR2 from the germline V gene are SGHAT and FQNNGV. The CDR3 here is CASSLGTHTDTEAFF. The CDR3 nucleotides read TGTGCCAGCAGCTTAGGGACCCATACGGACACTGAAGCTTTCTTT.

About this clonotype itself: Given a much more abundant clone one base away, this may be a read error. The chain joins TRBV24-1 to TRBJ2-3; D is uncertain. Germline CDR1 KGHDR, CDR2 SFDVKD. The CDR3 totals 13 residues. The chain's CDR3 is CAASERGGDTQYF. The CDR3 nucleotides are TGTGCCGCCAGTGAAAGAGGCGGAGATACGCAGTATTTT.

This clonotype has ten or more counts. V gene TRBV11-3 combines with J gene TRBJ2-3; D is perhaps TRBD1 or TRBD2 (5 bases each). The CDR3 is made up of 13 amino acids. The V end was cut by 2 bases, the J end by 4 bases, with 7 bases between. The germline V gene encodes CDR1 SGHNT and CDR2 YENEEA. CDR3 region: CASSLMGADTQYF. The CDR3 DNA sequence: TGTGCCAGCAGCTTAATGGGGGCAGATACGCAGTATTTT.